The table lists the clone carrying this T cell receptor (beta chain) with a few counts. The junction had 9 bases not matched to a gene; V was cut back by 1 base and J by 6 bases. The germline V gene encodes CDR1 MNHEY and CDR2 SMNVEV (reference sequence). The CDR3 totals 16 residues. These data originate in a study of response to subunit inactivated influenza vaccine. TCRdb analysed the RT-PCR reads with MiXCR anew, one entry per CDR3 protein. This sample has around 570,000 distinct CDR3 sequences, with 11% found just once. These data also featured in a second study, about T cells expressing NK-cell markers. This second study says: cDNA encoding TCR beta was synthesized via 5'RACE template switching incorporating UMIs. In sorted CD3+CD56+NKG2C+, CD3+CD56+NKG2C- and CD3+CD56-NKG2C+ T cells, TCR beta repertoires were obtained. A handful of donors likewise had their CD3+CD56-NKG2C+ fraction led by these clonotypes.

This receptor was identified in a man aged 50-59 years who received an inactivated influenza vaccine. The V and J genes are TRBV27 and TRBJ2-1, with TRBD1 matching over 7 bases. The starting material was PBMCs from blood, obtained on the day of vaccination. The CDR3 here is CASSLYYRGIINEQFF. The CDR3, as DNA: TGTGCCAGCAGTTTATATTACAGGGGTATAATCAATGAGCAGTTCTTC.